The 9 T cell receptor beta chains given below trace back to one sample, sequenced in a study of blood T cell repertoires in COVID-19. Repertoires were generated with immunoSEQ multiplex PCR, while TCRdb's copy carries only in-frame clones and drops some. The sample has approximately 240,000 clones; about four fifths are singletons. The sequenced sample was peripheral blood. All receptors derive from a woman aged 60 to 75 with acute or convalescent COVID-19.

Comments on this clone: Different DNA sequences within this sample yield the same CDR3. The gene calls are TRBV19 and TRBJ1-1; D gene uncertain. Germline V gene sequence: CDR1 LNHDA, CDR2 SQIVND (reference sequence). V gave up 2 bases and J gave up 7 bases, with 5 bases separating them. This CDR3 region has 11 residues. Here the CDR3 DNA reads TGTGCCAGTAGTATATTCAGTGAAGCTTTCTTT. Its translation is CASSIFSEAFF.

This clone was counted a few times. The gene calls are TRBV7-8 and TRBJ2-1; D call uncertain. Germline values: CDR1 SGHVS, CDR2 FQNEAQ. The CDR3 has 15 residues. Trimming removed 6 bases from V and 6 bases from J, with 18 bases in between. This CDR3 is CASSSLVSYGNEQFF. In nucleotides, the CDR3 is TGTGCCAGCAGTTCTCTAGTAAGTTACGGCAATGAGCAGTTCTTC.

V and J are TRBV2 and TRBJ1-5; D might be TRBD1 (5 bases). Trimming cost V 4 bases and J 7 bases, with 14 bases left between them. The CDR3 has 14 amino acids. Germline CDR1 reads SNHLY; CDR2 reads FYNNEI. The CDR3 spells CASSAGQGAQPQHF. Here the CDR3 DNA reads TGTGCCAGCAGTGCGGGCCAGGGTGCCCAGCCCCAGCATTTT.

The J gene is TRBJ1-5, the V gene TRBV21-1; the tabulated D call, TRBD1, remains unverified against the DNA. TRBV21-1 is a documented pseudogene. CDR3 size: 15 residues. CDR3 nucleotides: TGTGCCAGCAGCACGGCAGGGGGTGGGAATCAGCCCCAGCATTTT. Translation: CASSTAGGGNQPQHF.

The chain recombines TRBV6-5 with TRBJ2-3; D uncertain. Germline values: CDR1 MNHEY, CDR2 SVGAGI. Trimming took off 8 bases at V and 0 bases at J, with 15 bases between the two ends. The CDR3 runs to 15 residues. The CDR3 reads CASGAISSSTDTQYF. The CDR3 DNA is TGTGCCAGCGGCGCAATTAGCAGTAGCACAGATACGCAGTATTTT.

The J gene is TRBJ2-1, the V gene TRBV4-2; TRBD2 matches 10 bases. This CDR3 has 18 amino acids. The germline V gene encodes CDR1 LGHNA and CDR2 YNFKEQ. After removal of 0 bases from V and 4 bases from J, the junction contained 9 bases not matched to a gene. CDR3 nucleotides: TGTGCCAGCAGCCAAGATCTAGCGGGGGAGCCTCTGTACAATGAGCAGTTCTTC. Amino acids: CASSQDLAGEPLYNEQFF.

The V gene is TRBV2, the J gene TRBJ1-5; 7 bases fit TRBD1. The V gene end was trimmed by 4 bases and the J gene end by 6 bases; junction bases not matched to a gene: 3. This CDR3 has 13 residues. CDR1 is SNHLY and CDR2 is FYNNEI in the germline V gene. CDR3 in amino acids: CASSAQGPQPQHF. The CDR3 DNA reads as TGTGCCAGCAGTGCACAGGGGCCTCAGCCCCAGCATTTT.

This clone occurred once. This chain uses TRBV6-2 or TRBV6-3 with TRBJ1-6; TRBD1 matches at 7 bases. V shed 5 bases and J 4 bases; nucleotides not matched to a gene: 5. Per the germline V gene, CDR1 is MNHEY and CDR2 is SVGEGT. The CDR3 spans 15 residues. The DNA of the CDR3 is TGTGCCAGCAGTCGAATGGGACAGTATAATTCACCCCTCCACTTT. This codes for CASSRMGQYNSPLHF.

This chain uses TRBV4-2 with TRBJ2-3; 8 bases align to TRBD2. Germline CDR1 and CDR2: LGHNA and YNFKEQ. The CDR3 has 17 residues. V lost 0 bases to trimming and J lost 3 bases; unmatched junction nucleotides: 8. CDR3 in amino acids: CASSQDLLRGDTDTQYF. The CDR3, as DNA: TGTGCCAGCAGCCAAGACTTATTGCGGGGGGATACAGATACGCAGTATTTT.